A selection of T cell receptor beta chains follows, all from one sample in a study of immune heterogeneity within non-small cell lung tumors. TCRdb re-called the multiplex PCR reads with MiXCR, one entry per CDR3 protein. The table lists under 25,000 distinct CDR3 sequences, 28% of them singletons. The sequenced sample consisted of lung tumor tissue. These receptors all stem from a man aged 35 to 55 with non-small cell lung cancer. CDR3s include the opening cysteine and the closing phenylalanine or tryptophan. The order of the fields is V gene, CDR3 length, clone size, D gene, J gene, CDR3 DNA, CDR3 protein. A D gene is named only where the DNA matches it firmly. Clone size, where shown, is once, few, many, or a class for clones that have expanded.

TRBV9	14	-	-	TRBJ2-2	TGTGCCAGCAGCGAGGGGGAGACGGGCGGGGAGCTGTTTTTT	CASSEGETGGELFF
TRBV27	15	-	-	TRBJ1-3	TGTGCCAGCAGTTTATCACCCAGGGCTGGAAACACCATATATTTT	CASSLSPRAGNTIYF
TRBV10-2	14	many	-	TRBJ2-3	TGCGCCAGCAGTGTATGGGTTAGCACAGATACGCAGTATTTT	CASSVWVSTDTQYF
TRBV2	14	many	TRBD1	TRBJ1-5	TGTGCCAGCACCCGGGACAGTAGCAATCAGCCCCAGCATTTT	CASTRDSSNQPQHF
TRBV7-3	13	once	-	TRBJ2-3	TGTGCCAGCAGCCTTACAGGCGCAGATACGCAGTATTTT	CASSLTGADTQYF
TRBV27	16	few	TRBD2	TRBJ2-2	TGTGCCAGCAGAACTAGCGGGAGGGTGAACACCGGGGAGCTGTTTTTT	CASRTSGRVNTGELFF
TRBV7-9	12	medium-sized	TRBD2	TRBJ2-7	TGTGCCAGCAGCCTTCCGGGGGGCGAGCAGTACTTC	CASSLPGGEQYF
TRBV24-1	15	few	-	TRBJ2-1	TGTGCCACCAGTGACCTCGGGGGCCCTTACAATGAGCAGTTCTTC	CATSDLGGPYNEQFF
TRBV19	13	few	-	TRBJ2-6	TGTGCCAGTAGTACCCCCGGGGCCAACGTCCTGACTTTC	CASSTPGANVLTF
TRBV29-1	16	few	-	TRBJ2-3	TGCAGCGTTGAAGCTCTTTCGGGGGTGGGGGCGGATACGCAGTATTTT	CSVEALSGVGADTQYF
TRBV30	19	few	TRBD2	TRBJ2-1	TGTGCCTGGAGTGTACCGTGGTTAGCGGGAGGCCGGAGTTACAATGAGCAGTTCTTC	CAWSVPWLAGGRSYNEQFF
TRBV5-6	15	once	TRBD1	TRBJ2-3	TGTGCCAGCAGCTTTTGGGACAGGGCGACAGATACGCAGTATTTT	CASSFWDRATDTQYF
TRBV30	13	medium-sized	-	TRBJ2-7	TGTGCCTGGACGGTGGGGGGCCCCTACGAGCAGTACTTC	CAWTVGGPYEQYF
TRBV4-2	18	many	-	TRBJ2-7	TGTGCCAGCAGCCAAGATCAAGTACGGACACAAAGCTCCTACGAGCAGTACTTC	CASSQDQVRTQSSYEQYF
TRBV7-2	15	few	TRBD2	TRBJ2-3	TGTGCCAGCAGCTTACAGGGAGGGTGGACAGATACGCAGTATTTT	CASSLQGGWTDTQYF
TRBV7-9	15	few	-	TRBJ1-1	TGTGCCAGCAGCTCGCTCGACAGGCCTTACACTGAAGCTTTCTTT	CASSSLDRPYTEAFF
TRBV20-1	16	medium-sized	-	TRBJ2-1	TGCAGTGCTAGAGACCCCGCCAGGGGTGCGGACAATGAGCAGTTCTTC	CSARDPARGADNEQFF
TRBV5-1	15	many	TRBD1	TRBJ2-3	TGCGCCAGCAGCCCCGGGACAGGAAGGACAGATACGCAGTATTTT	CASSPGTGRTDTQYF
TRBV15	14	few	TRBD1	TRBJ2-2	TGTGCCACCAGCCCCCGGGACAGTACCGGGGAGCTGTTTTTT	CATSPRDSTGELFF
TRBV24-1	17	-	-	TRBJ2-1	TGTGCCACCAGTGATCACTTAGCGGAGTACTCCTACAATGAGCAGTTCTTC	CATSDHLAEYSYNEQFF
TRBV4-2	17	many	TRBD2	TRBJ2-7	TGTGCCAGCAGCCAAGGATCGATGGCGGGAGATACCTACGAGCAGTACTTC	CASSQGSMAGDTYEQYF
TRBV6-2/TRBV6-3	15	-	-	TRBJ1-6	TGTGCCAGCAGGCACTGGGGGGGGGATGGATCACCCCTCCACTTT	CASRHWGGDGSPLHF
TRBV29-1	13	few	-	TRBJ2-4	TGCAGCGTTGAAAAGAGCCCTGGGGACATTCAGTACTTC	CSVEKSPGDIQYF
TRBV6-5	15	-	-	TRBJ2-7	TGTGCCAGCAGCGAGGTCGAGGGCGAAGACTACGAGCAGTACTTC	CASSEVEGEDYEQYF
TRBV28	15	-	TRBD2	TRBJ2-2	TGTGCCAGCAGTTTACTAGCGGCCAACACCGGGGAGCTGTTTTTT	CASSLLAANTGELFF
TRBV12-3/TRBV12-4	13	-	TRBD1	TRBJ2-1	TGTGCCAGCAGTCAGGGGGCTAACAATGAGCAGTTCTTC	CASSQGANNEQFF
TRBV27	22	-	TRBD2	TRBJ2-6	TGTGCCAGCAGCCCTTTGGGCAGGGGGCCACTAGCGGGGCCTCCTGGGGCCAACGTCCTGACTTTC	CASSPLGRGPLAGPPGANVLTF
TRBV20-1	15	-	TRBD1	TRBJ1-2	TGCAGTGCAACGAATCTCGGGACAGAAAAATATGGCTACACCTTC	CSATNLGTEKYGYTF
TRBV20-1	16	few	-	TRBJ2-2	TGCAGTGCTAGAATCTTAGGACAGAAGAACACCGGGGAGCTGTTTTTT	CSARILGQKNTGELFF
TRBV5-1	13	few	-	TRBJ2-5	TGCGCCAGCAGCTTGGCCGGAAAAGAGACCCAGTACTTC	CASSLAGKETQYF
TRBV7-2	15	few	TRBD2	TRBJ2-1	TGTGCCAGCAGTTTGGGACTAGCGGAAGGGAATGAGCAGTTCTTC	CASSLGLAEGNEQFF
TRBV3-1	15	few	TRBD2	TRBJ2-5	TGTGCCAGCAGCCAATCGCTAGCGGGAGTGGAGACCCAGTACTTC	CASSQSLAGVETQYF
TRBV7-3	15	-	TRBD2	TRBJ2-3	TGTGCCAGCAGCTTATTAGGTAGCGGGGGAGATACGCAGTATTTT	CASSLLGSGGDTQYF
TRBV7-2	15	few	-	TRBJ2-7	TGTGCCAGCAGCTTAGACCCCTCCCGGATCGGCGAGCAGTACTTC	CASSLDPSRIGEQYF
TRBV6-1	13	many	-	TRBJ2-5	TGTGCCAGCAGGCTTAGGGGTGGAGAGACCCAGTACTTC	CASRLRGGETQYF
TRBV7-6	14	-	-	TRBJ2-1	TGTGCCAGCAGCTCAGCATGGCTCTCAAATGAGCAGTTCTTC	CASSSAWLSNEQFF
TRBV12-5	16	-	-	TRBJ1-5	TGTGCTAGTGGTTTGGTGACAGGCGGTAGCAATCAGCCCCAGCATTTT	CASGLVTGGSNQPQHF
TRBV7-8	15	-	-	TRBJ1-2	TGTGCCAGCAGCTCCTTAAATATGGACAACTATGGCTACACCTTC	CASSSLNMDNYGYTF
TRBV20-1	13	once	-	TRBJ1-6	TGCAGTGCTGGATACACTACGGGCTCACCCCTCCACTTT	CSAGYTTGSPLHF
TRBV7-9	14	-	-	TRBJ1-1	TGTGCCAGCAGCTCCAGGTTTGACGGCACTGAAGCTTTCTTT	CASSSRFDGTEAFF
TRBV30	15	few	-	TRBJ1-6	TGTGCCTGGAGTGTAGGTTCAGCAGATAATTCACCCCTCCACTTT	CAWSVGSADNSPLHF
TRBV4-2	18	few	TRBD2	TRBJ2-7	TGTGCCAGCAGCCAAAAACGCGAGCTCGGGCTAGCGGGTTACGAGCAGTACTTC	CASSQKRELGLAGYEQYF
TRBV5-1	14	-	TRBD1	TRBJ2-5	TGCGCCAGCAGCCAACAGGGGTGGGAAGAGACCCAGTACTTC	CASSQQGWEETQYF
TRBV20-1	13	-	-	TRBJ2-3	TGCAGTGCTAGAGAGACAGGCACAGATACGCAGTATTTT	CSARETGTDTQYF
TRBV3-1	15	medium-sized	-	TRBJ2-1	TGTGCCAGCAGCCAAGGGTCGAGCTCCTACAATGAGCAGTTCTTC	CASSQGSSSYNEQFF
TRBV19	12	medium-sized	-	TRBJ2-2	TGTGCCAGTATAACGGGAGCCGGGGAGCTGTTTTTT	CASITGAGELFF
TRBV12-3/TRBV12-4	15	many	TRBD1	TRBJ1-6	TGTGCCAGCAGTTTAGGACAGGGTTATAATTCACCCCTCCACTTT	CASSLGQGYNSPLHF
TRBV7-2	13	few	-	TRBJ1-1	TGTGCCAGCAGCTTAACAGGGCTCACTGAAGCTTTCTTT	CASSLTGLTEAFF
TRBV5-1	14	many	TRBD2	TRBJ2-7	TGCGCCAGCAGCCCCGGACTAGCGGGATTCGAGCAGTACTTC	CASSPGLAGFEQYF
TRBV12-3/TRBV12-4	14	-	TRBD1	TRBJ1-4	TGTGCCAGCACTGAGGGACAGCCTAATGAAAAACTGTTTTTT	CASTEGQPNEKLFF
TRBV30	11	few	-	TRBJ2-1	TGTGCCTGGGGCCGGTTGAATGAGCAGTTCTTC	CAWGRLNEQFF
TRBV6-1	16	many	TRBD1	TRBJ1-5	TGTGCCAGCAGTGGGACAGGGGGCATAGGCAATCAGCCCCAGCATTTT	CASSGTGGIGNQPQHF
TRBV2	15	few	-	TRBJ2-5	TGTGCCAGCAGTGAATTGGGCCACCTCCAAGAGACCCAGTACTTC	CASSELGHLQETQYF
TRBV18	16	few	-	TRBJ2-5	TGTGCCAGCTCACCGGGGGTAGAGTGGGTTCAAGAGACCCAGTACTTC	CASSPGVEWVQETQYF
TRBV7-8	15	few	-	TRBJ2-2	TGTGCCAGCAGCACGTTAGGACCAAACACCGGGGAGCTGTTTTTT	CASSTLGPNTGELFF
TRBV24-1	16	few	TRBD1	TRBJ2-3	TGTGCCACCAGTGATTTGAGCACAGGGGGCGCAGATACGCAGTATTTT	CATSDLSTGGADTQYF
TRBV27	16	-	TRBD1	TRBJ1-3	TGTGCCAGCAGTTCCCTGGGAGGGGGCCCCGGAAACACCATATATTTT	CASSSLGGGPGNTIYF
TRBV19	13	-	-	TRBJ1-1	TGTGCCTCTCGGACAGATTCGAACACTGAAGCTTTCTTT	CASRTDSNTEAFF
TRBV18	16	-	-	TRBJ1-1	TGTGCCAGCTCATTATTACAGCCCACCCCGAACACTGAAGCTTTCTTT	CASSLLQPTPNTEAFF